This T cell receptor beta chain is from a study of T cells in Graves' hyperthyroidism and ophthalmopathy. The CDR3 regions of TCR beta were amplified from RNA transcripts. First-round RT-PCR with HTBI primers amplified the TCR CDR3 region. One entry per CDR3 protein, called by TCRdb with MiXCR from the multiplex PCR reads. The sample lists 600,000 or so distinct CDR3 sequences, over 12% occurring once. This clonotype has more than one count but fewer than ten. Its antigen is unidentified. CDR3 length: 14 amino acids. V was trimmed by 4 bases and J by 6 bases, leaving 13 bases between them. The V gene's germline CDR1 is LNHDA and CDR2 SQIVND (reference sequence). Overall study findings and caveats: The blood repertoire included most of the expanded thyroid clonotypes above 0.001.

This sequence joins TRBV19 and TRBJ2-4; D perhaps matches TRBD1 (5 bases). The clonotype originates from a young woman with Graves' ophthalmopathy. The sequenced sample was blood. The CDR3 DNA reads TGTGCCAGTAGTACTGGCAGTAGGGGAAACATTCAGTACTTC. It is translated as CASSTGSRGNIQYF.